This is a list of T cell receptor beta chains from one sample in a study of T cell responses to AZD1222 COVID-19 vaccine. Sequencing was performed with immunoSEQ multiplex PCR; in TCRdb, only in-frame clones are kept and a portion is missing. This sample carries more than 150,000 clones, around 94% of them seen once, and the ten largest clones take 8% to 13%. Source: peripheral blood, taken on day 0 of AZD1222 vaccination. The receptors here all came from an adult in good health. The CDR3 runs from the conserved cysteine through the conserved F or W. The D gene is left open where the match is weak. Size is stated for part of the rows, as once, few or many counts, or as a class when the clone is expanded.

CDR3aa | CDR3nt | abundance | v_gene | d_gene | j_gene
CASSLGQGSDTQYF | TGTGCCAGCAGCTTGGGACAGGGATCAGATACGCAGTATTTT | . | TRBV7-8 | TRBD1 | TRBJ2-3
CASSLQAIFSETQYF | TGTGCCAGCAGCCTGCAGGCTATCTTTAGCGAGACCCAGTACTTC | . | TRBV7-6 | . | TRBJ2-5
CASSTGQGTDTQYF | TGTGCCAGCAGTACGGGACAGGGCACAGATACGCAGTATTTT | . | TRBV6-5 | TRBD1 | TRBJ2-3
CASSVAAGAGGAQYF | TGTGCCAGCAGCGTAGCAGCGGGGGCCGGGGGAGCGCAGTATTTT | few | TRBV9 | TRBD2 | TRBJ2-3
CASSGRGGQDTQYF | TGTGCCAGCAGCGGCCGGGGGGGCCAAGATACGCAGTATTTT | . | TRBV3-1/TRBV3-2 | TRBD2 | TRBJ2-3
CASSRQGLEAFF | TGTGCCAGCAGCCGACAGGGTTTAGAAGCTTTCTTT | . | TRBV3-1/TRBV3-2 | TRBD1 | TRBJ1-1
CASSFIPGTGGQMNTEAFF | TGTGCCAGCAGTTTTATCCCCGGGACAGGGGGCCAAATGAACACTGAAGCTTTCTTT | . | TRBV5-8 | TRBD1 | TRBJ1-1
CASSSITISGGVRYGYTF | TGTGCCAGCAGTTCGATAACGATATCAGGGGGCGTACGCTATGGCTACACCTTC | . | TRBV27 | TRBD1 | TRBJ1-2
CASSPQGAGDYGYTF | TGTGCCAGCAGTCCACAGGGGGCTGGAGACTATGGCTACACCTTC | . | TRBV6-4 | TRBD1 | TRBJ1-2
CASSLGSSHSYNEQFF | TGTGCCAGCAGCTTGGGGTCATCGCACTCCTACAATGAGCAGTTCTTC | . | TRBV5-4 | . | TRBJ2-1
CASSGKTRNTEAFF | TGTGCCAGCAGCGGAAAGACGCGGAACACTGAAGCTTTCTTT | . | TRBV3-1/TRBV3-2 | . | TRBJ1-1
CASSFGGYSNQPQHF | TGTGCCAGCAGCTTCGGGGGATATAGCAATCAGCCCCAGCATTTT | . | TRBV7-2 | . | TRBJ1-5
CASSPKAGSGYEQYF | TGTGCCAGCAGTCCTAAAGCGGGCAGTGGCTACGAGCAGTACTTC | . | TRBV6-5 | . | TRBJ2-7